Below, 2 T cell receptor beta chains from the same sample are listed, as sequenced in a study of human T cells and chemical hapten exposure. TCRdb re-called the RACE reads with MiXCR, one entry per CDR3 protein. The data contain about 54,000 distinct CDR3 sequences, about 10% of them singletons. Specified time point: patch test 2, 6 weeks after DPC sensitization. Treatment described: therapeutic diphenylcyclopropenone sensitization with weekly scalp DPC. The sample in question was whole blood, obtained in connection with sensitization to the hapten diphenylcyclopropenone (DPC). All receptors derive from a woman aged 50 to 65 with alopecia areata. Some clones in this sample may be carry-over from other donors' samples.

A word on this clonotype: The CDR3 ends on some other residue instead of the conserved phenylalanine or tryptophan, so this is likely a read error. The chain links TRBV2 to TRBJ2-5, with 7 positions matching TRBD2. Germline-derived CDR1 and CDR2 are SNHLY and FYNNEI. This CDR3 has 13 amino acids. Losses at the gene ends were 2 bases for V and 3 bases for J; bases not matched to a gene: 0. CDR3 in amino acids: CASSELAEETQYS. The CDR3 DNA sequence: TGTGCCAGCAGTGAACTAGCGGAAGAGACCCAGTACTCC.

This clonotype was counted a few times. This rearrangement joins TRBV20-1 to TRBJ1-5, with 9 nucleotides matching TRBD1. CDR3 length equals 15 residues. J gave up 5 bases and V 5 bases, and 10 bases lay outside the gene matches. Per the germline V gene, CDR1 is DFQATT and CDR2 is SNEGSKA (reference sequence). The CDR3 spells CSAHLTGGLDQPQHF. Here the CDR3 DNA reads TGCAGTGCTCATTTAACAGGGGGCTTGGATCAGCCCCAGCATTTT.